This TCR beta chain was sequenced for a study of blood T cell repertoires in COVID-19. Study overall: From the United States, Italy and Spain came samples of acute and convalescent COVID-19.

This clone was detected a few times. Using immunoSEQ multiplex PCR, the repertoire was profiled, and TCRdb retains in-frame clones only, with some absent. The table includes 90,000 to 120,000 clones, about nine tenths detected once. The V and J ends lost 3 bases and 10 bases respectively, with 12 bases between them. The CDR3 has 12 residues. Per the germline V gene, CDR1 is SGHAT and CDR2 is FQDESV (reference sequence). The sample was peripheral blood. The receptor comes from a man in his forties or fifties with active or convalescent COVID-19. This sequence joins TRBV11-1 and TRBJ1-2; D possibly corresponds to TRBD1 (5 bases). CDR3 nucleotide sequence: TGTGCCAGCAGCTTGGGGGGAACTGTCTACACCTTC. Translating it yields CASSLGGTVYTF.